The rows below give T cell receptor beta chains drawn from one sample of a study of CD8+CD57+ T cells in acquired aplastic anemia. Via MiXCR, TCRdb re-called the reads, giving one row per CDR3 protein. The sample records about 180,000 distinct CDR3 sequences, 50% to 65% being singletons. Source material: sorted CD4+, CD8+, or CD8+CD57+ T cells (not recorded which) from PBMCs. The receptors derive from a human donor with aplastic anemia. CDR3s include the opening cysteine and the closing phenylalanine or tryptophan. The D gene is left open where the match is weak. Size is omitted from some rows. Given values are once, few, many or a class for expanded clones.

j_call d_call clone_size v_call cdr3_aa cdr3_nt
TRBJ1-1 - few TRBV27 CASSLYVNTEAFF TGTGCCAGCAGTTTGTACGTGAACACTGAAGCTTTCTTT
TRBJ2-7 - - TRBV7-8 CASSSGSYEQHF TGTGCCAGCAGCTCCGGCTCCTACGAGCAGCACTTC
TRBJ1-3 - many TRBV19 CASSFWDDGNTIYF TGTGCCAGTAGTTTTTGGGACGACGGAAACACCATATATTTT
TRBJ1-4 - - TRBV9 CASSVSTGSEKLFF TGTGCCAGCAGCGTTTCAACAGGGAGTGAAAAACTGTTTTTT
TRBJ2-3 TRBD2 - TRBV7-9 CASSQSPTSGGDTQYF TGCGCCAGCAGCCAAAGCCCGACTAGCGGGGGCGATACGCAGTATTTT
TRBJ2-7 - - TRBV19 CARDRSSYEQYF TGTGCCAGAGACAGGAGCTCCTACGAGCAGTACTTC
TRBJ1-5 - - TRBV7-6 CASSQLGSNQPQHF TGTGCCAGCTCCCAACTGGGCAGCAATCAGCCCCAGCATTTT
TRBJ1-1 - few TRBV27 CASSLSGVATEAFF TGTGCCAGCAGTTTATCGGGGGTGGCGACTGAAGCTTTCTTT
TRBJ2-3 - - TRBV7-2 CACSLDSSVGTDTQYF TGTGCCTGCAGCTTAGATTCTAGCGTGGGCACAGATACGCAGTATTTT
TRBJ2-3 TRBD2 few TRBV4-1 CASSPSTSARTDTQYF TGCGCCAGCAGCCCCTCGACTAGCGCACGCACAGATACGCAGTATTTT
TRBJ2-5 TRBD1 once TRBV24-1 CATSDQDRAGETQYF TGTGCCACCAGTGACCAGGACAGGGCGGGGGAGACCCAGTACTTC
TRBJ2-2 - - TRBV7-9 CASSPDGRVTGELFF TGTGCCAGCAGCCCCGACGGGAGAGTGACCGGGGAGCTGTTTTTT
TRBJ2-2 - - TRBV15 CATSRDRAGPGEPFF TGTGCCACCAGCAGAGATCGTGCAGGCCCCGGGGAGCCGTTTTTT
TRBJ2-7 TRBD2 many TRBV7-3 CASSLYGGDEQYF TGTGCCAGCAGCTTATATGGGGGGGACGAGCAGTACTTC
TRBJ2-2 - - TRBV29-1 CSGGEGSNTGELFF TGCAGCGGGGGAGAAGGATCGAACACCGGGGAGCTGTTTTTT
TRBJ1-5 - many TRBV6-5 CASSSPSEPQHF TGTGCCAGCAGTTCCCCTTCTGAGCCCCAGCATTTT
TRBJ2-7 - few TRBV6-5 CASSYGPGVYEQYF TGTGCCAGCAGTTACGGCCCGGGGGTGTACGAGCAGTACTTC
TRBJ2-7 - few TRBV29-1 CSVQTGDYYEQYF TGCAGCGTCCAAACCGGGGATTATTACGAGCAGTACTTC
TRBJ1-5 - - TRBV20-1 CSAAPGKFQPQHF TGCAGTGCCGCCCCGGGGAAGTTTCAGCCCCAGCATTTT
TRBJ1-1 TRBD1 once TRBV20-1 CSASGTARYEAFF TGCAGTGCTAGCGGGACAGCAAGATATGAAGCTTTCTTT
TRBJ2-7 TRBD2 once TRBV2 CASSEGLAGVEQYF TGTGCCAGCAGTGAGGGACTAGCGGGAGTAGAGCAGTACTTC
TRBJ1-3 - many TRBV2 CASGGGAVGNTIYF TGTGCCAGCGGAGGAGGGGCGGTAGGAAACACCATATATTTT
TRBJ2-1 - - TRBV7-3 CAKLARSHNEQFF TGTGCAAAGCTAGCGCGCTCCCACAATGAGCAGTTCTTC
TRBJ2-2 TRBD2 - TRBV24-1 CATSDSSGSMATGELFF TGTGCCACCAGTGATTCTAGCGGGAGCATGGCCACCGGGGAGCTGTTTTTT
TRBJ2-5 TRBD1 - TRBV15 CATSTGVGETQYF TGTGCCACCAGTACAGGGGTGGGAGAGACCCAGTACTTC
TRBJ1-3 - few TRBV15 CATSRDPGDTIYF TGTGCCACCAGCAGAGACCCCGGTGACACCATATATTTT
TRBJ2-7 - - TRBV20-1 CSARRADHPYEQYF TGCAGTGCTAGGAGGGCGGACCATCCCTACGAGCAGTACTTC
TRBJ2-6 - few TRBV25-1 CASSEGGTASGANVLTF TGTGCCAGCAGTGAAGGCGGGACAGCCTCTGGGGCCAACGTCCTGACTTTC
TRBJ2-7 - - TRBV5-8 CASSPPGGDEQYF TGTGCCAGCAGCCCCCCAGGAGGGGACGAGCAGTACTTC
TRBJ1-2 - - TRBV9 CASSPSDGGDPGYTF TGTGCCAGTAGCCCGAGTGATGGGGGAGACCCTGGCTACACCTTC
TRBJ1-1 - - TRBV10-2 CASSEWGATEAFF TGCGCCAGCAGTGAGTGGGGGGCCACTGAAGCTTTCTTT
TRBJ2-3 TRBD2 - TRBV20-1 CSARDSGGPDTQYF TGCAGTGCTAGAGATTCGGGGGGTCCAGATACGCAGTATTTT
TRBJ2-3 - - TRBV6-6 CASSYDTGSTDTQYF TGTGCCAGCAGTTACGATACAGGGAGCACAGATACGCAGTATTTT
TRBJ1-5 TRBD1 - TRBV7-2 CASSREGTGSQPQHF TGTGCCAGCAGCCGGGAGGGGACAGGGAGTCAGCCCCAGCATTTT
TRBJ2-5 - - TRBV20-1 CSARTLVETQYF TGCAGTGCTAGGACCTTAGTTGAGACCCAGTACTTC
TRBJ1-6 - - TRBV19 CASSIPGKGPLHF TGTGCCAGTAGTATTCCAGGGAAGGGGCCCCTCCACTTT
TRBJ1-4 - - TRBV19 CASRTFGEKLFF TGTGCCAGTAGGACTTTCGGGGAAAAACTGTTTTTT
TRBJ1-2 TRBD1 many TRBV20-1 CSARQDRGFYGYTF TGCAGTGCTAGGCAGGACAGGGGTTTCTATGGCTACACCTTC
TRBJ2-1 - - TRBV10-3 CAISENQLAYNEQFF TGTGCCATCAGTGAGAATCAGCTAGCCTACAATGAGCAGTTCTTC
TRBJ1-1 - many TRBV5-8 CASIQRGGDTEAFF TGTGCCAGCATTCAAAGGGGGGGCGACACTGAAGCTTTCTTT
TRBJ2-7 TRBD1 - TRBV5-1 CASSLTTGAYEQYF TGCGCCAGCAGCCTCACTACAGGGGCCTACGAGCAGTACTTC
TRBJ2-3 - - TRBV7-8 CASSPRQHTDTQYF TGTGCCAGCAGCCCAAGACAGCACACAGATACGCAGTATTTT
TRBJ1-3 - once TRBV6-2/TRBV6-3 CASSYGSSGITIYF TGTGCCAGCAGTTACGGCAGCTCTGGAATCACCATATATTTT
TRBJ2-2 TRBD1 - TRBV5-1 CASTLGTGSLGRLFF TGCGCCAGCACCCTGGGGACAGGGAGTCTCGGGAGGCTGTTTTTT
TRBJ2-2 TRBD2 - TRBV27 CASRRGRSGELFF TGTGCCAGCAGGCGGGGGAGGTCCGGGGAGCTGTTTTTT
TRBJ2-5 TRBD1 - TRBV19 CATGTGNQPQYF TGTGCCACAGGGACAGGGAATCAGCCCCAGTACTTC
TRBJ1-1 - many TRBV19 CASRSLEGNTEAFF TGTGCCAGTAGATCACTGGAGGGGAACACTGAAGCTTTCTTT
TRBJ2-5 - - TRBV9 CASSVGGLKETQYF TGTGCCAGCAGTGTTGGGGGGCTGAAAGAGACCCAGTACTTC
TRBJ2-6 - once TRBV19 CASSIDARASGANVLTF TGTGCCAGTAGTATAGATGCTAGAGCCTCTGGGGCCAACGTCCTGACTTTC
TRBJ2-7 TRBD2 - TRBV7-9 CASSPGLAGGFEQYF TGCGCCAGCAGCCCGGGACTAGCGGGGGGTTTCGAGCAGTACTTC
TRBJ2-7 TRBD2 - TRBV20-1 CSALRSPSGRNEQYF TGCAGTGCTTTAAGAAGCCCTAGCGGGAGAAACGAGCAGTACTTC
TRBJ2-5 - many TRBV3-1 CASRGGDSQETQYF TGTGCCAGCAGGGGCGGGGATAGTCAAGAGACCCAGTACTTC